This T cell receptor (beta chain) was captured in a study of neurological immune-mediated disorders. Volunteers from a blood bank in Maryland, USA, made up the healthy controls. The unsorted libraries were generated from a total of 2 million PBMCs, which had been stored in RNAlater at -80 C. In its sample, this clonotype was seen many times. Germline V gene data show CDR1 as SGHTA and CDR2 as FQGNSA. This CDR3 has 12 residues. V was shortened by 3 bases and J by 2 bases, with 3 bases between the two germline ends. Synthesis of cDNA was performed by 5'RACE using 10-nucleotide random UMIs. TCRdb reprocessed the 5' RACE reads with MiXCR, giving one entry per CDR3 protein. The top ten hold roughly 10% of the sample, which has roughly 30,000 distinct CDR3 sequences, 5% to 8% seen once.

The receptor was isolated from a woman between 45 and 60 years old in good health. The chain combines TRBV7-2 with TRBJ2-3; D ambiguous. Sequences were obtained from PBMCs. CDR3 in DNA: TGTGCCAGCAGCTTTCTCACAGATACGCAGTATTTT. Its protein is CASSFLTDTQYF.